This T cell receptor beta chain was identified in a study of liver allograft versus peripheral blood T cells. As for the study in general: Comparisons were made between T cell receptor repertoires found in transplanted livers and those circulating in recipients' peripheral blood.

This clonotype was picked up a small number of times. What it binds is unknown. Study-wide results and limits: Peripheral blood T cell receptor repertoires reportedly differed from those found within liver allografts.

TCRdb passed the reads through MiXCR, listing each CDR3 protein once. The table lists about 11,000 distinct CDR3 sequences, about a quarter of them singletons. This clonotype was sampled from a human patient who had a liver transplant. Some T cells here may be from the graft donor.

CDR3 coding DNA: TGTGCCAGCAGATACCAGATCTCTGGAAACACCATATATTTT. Encoded protein: CASRYQISGNTIYF. This sequence joins TRBV7-4 and TRBJ1-3; D remains unclear. Deletions cut 6 bases from V and 0 bases from J, with 9 bases between. Germline lookup yields CDR1 SGHVT and CDR2 SQSDAQ. The CDR3 length is 14 residues.